The 30 T cell receptor beta chains below all came from one sample that was sequenced in a study of blood T cell repertoires in COVID-19. TCRdb's table, derived via immunoSEQ multiplex PCR, lists solely in-frame clones and lacks some. Of some 120,000 clones listed, 84% were seen once; the top ten hold around 13%. Input material: peripheral blood. The source is a woman under 40 who had recovered from COVID-19.

This rearrangement joins TRBV19 to TRBJ1-2; the D gene is possibly TRBD1 (6 bases). Trimming left V 6 bases short and J 1 base short, with 15 bases between. The CDR3 extends over 15 amino acids. In germline, CDR1 is LNHDA, CDR2 SQIVND (reference sequence). CDR3 DNA: TGTGCCAGTAGGATGATGGACAGTCATAACTATGGCTACACCTTC. This encodes CASRMMDSHNYGYTF.

The J gene is TRBJ1-2, the V gene TRBV7-2; no clear D gene. The ends were cut back, 5 bases at V and 8 bases at J, with 9 bases in the middle. Per germline, CDR1 SGHTA and CDR2 FQGNSA. This CDR3 region has 11 residues. The CDR3 DNA reads as TGTGCCAGCAGCCTCTCTTTCGGCTACACCTTC. Its translation: CASSLSFGYTF.

The chain joins TRBV4-1 to TRBJ1-5; D gene uncertain. CDR3 length equals 12 residues. V gave up 3 bases and J gave up 5 bases, with 5 bases separating them. Germline V gene lookup returns CDR1 MGHRA and CDR2 YSYEKL. CDR3 DNA sequence: TGCGCCAGCAGCCATGCGGATCAGCCCCAGCATTTT. Its protein is CASSHADQPQHF.

This rearrangement joins TRBV6-2 or TRBV6-3 to TRBJ2-2, with 16 bases identical to TRBD2. Trimming removed 2 bases from V and 0 bases from J; junction bases left unmatched: 9. The CDR3 contains 21 residues. The germline gives CDR1 MNHEY, CDR2 SVGEGT. The CDR3 DNA is TGTGCCAGCAGTTACGATAGGGGACTAGCGGGAGGGCCGTCGAACACCGGGGAGCTGTTTTTT. The encoded protein is CASSYDRGLAGGPSNTGELFF.

The CDR3 DNA sequence: TGTGCCAGCTCACAGGGGAGGAATAATTCACCCCTCCACTTT. It translates to CASSQGRNNSPLHF. The chain joins TRBV18 to TRBJ1-6; D perhaps matches TRBD1 (5 bases). The germline CDR1 and CDR2 sequences are KGHSH and LQKENI. V was trimmed by 4 bases and J by 5 bases, leaving 9 bases between them. The CDR3 is 14 residues long. The variable domain in full, with the rest retrieved from reference TRBV18 and TRBJ1-6, is NAGVMQNPRHLVRRRGQEARLRCSPMKGHSHVYWYRQLPEEGLKFMVYLQKENIIDESGMPKERFSAEFPKEGPSILRIQQVVRGDSAAYFCASSQGRNNSPLHFGNGTRLTVT.

The chain carries TRBV5-1 and TRBJ2-5; D remains unclear. The germline V gene encodes CDR1 SGHRS and CDR2 YFSETQ. The CDR3 consists of 14 residues. The V gene lost 1 base and the J gene lost 5 bases, with 12 bases spanning the gap. CDR3 in DNA: TGCGCCAGCAGCTTGATGCCAACTTGGGAGACCCAGTACTTC. Amino acids: CASSLMPTWETQYF.

V is TRBV5-6 and J is TRBJ2-3, with TRBD2 matching 7 bases. The CDR3 is 15 amino acids. Germline V lookup: CDR1 SGHDT, CDR2 YYEEEE. With V trimmed by 2 bases and J by 0 bases, 3 bases remained unmatched. CDR3 protein: CASSLETSSTDTQYF. CDR3 sequence (DNA): TGTGCCAGCAGCTTAGAGACTAGCAGCACAGATACGCAGTATTTT.

This chain connects TRBV9 to TRBJ1-6; 7 positions match TRBD1. J gave up 7 bases and V 0 bases, and 4 bases lay outside the gene matches. The CDR3 runs 15 residues. CDR1 and CDR2 (germline): SGDLS, YYNGEE. DNA of the CDR3: TGTGCCAGCAGCGTAGACGGGGACAGCAATTCACCCCTCCACTTT. Its translation: CASSVDGDSNSPLHF.

CDR3 sequence reads: CASSLTSTGPEAFF. The CDR3 nucleotides are TGTGCCAGCAGCTTAACCTCTACAGGGCCTGAAGCTTTCTTT. This chain connects TRBV7-9 to TRBJ1-1; D possibly corresponds to TRBD1 (6 bases). Per the germline V gene, CDR1 is SEHNR and CDR2 is FQNEAQ (reference sequence). The CDR3 consists of 14 residues. V was shortened by 2 bases and J by 6 bases, with 13 bases between the two germline ends.

This chain joins TRBV6-5 and TRBJ2-7, with 8 bases lining up with TRBD2. The CDR3 runs to 15 residues. Germline V gene data show CDR1 as MNHEY and CDR2 as SVGAGI. The V segment lost 6 bases and the J segment 0 bases; nucleotides outside the gene matches: 7. CDR3 sequence reads: CASRPALAGSYEQYF. The DNA for the CDR3 is TGTGCCAGCAGGCCCGCGCTAGCGGGCTCCTACGAGCAGTACTTC.

The chain couples TRBV6-5 to TRBJ1-4; D is ambiguous. Per germline, CDR1 MNHEY and CDR2 SVGAGI. The CDR3 is made up of 15 amino acids. V dropped 1 base and J dropped 6 bases, with 12 bases sitting between them. CDR3 DNA: TGTGCCAGCAGTTACTTTGGCAGCGCAGATGAAAAACTGTTTTTT. Translating gives CASSYFGSADEKLFF.

The V call is TRBV3-1 (or the pseudogene TRBV3-2), the J call TRBJ2-7; maybe TRBD1 (6 bases). The CDR3 consists of 13 residues. Germline V CDR1 and CDR2: LGHDT, YNNKEL (reference sequence). V gave up 9 bases and J gave up 0 bases, with 12 bases separating them. The CDR3 bases are TGTGCCAGTCGACAGGCGAGCTCCTACGAGCAGTACTTC. Amino acid sequence: CASRQASSYEQYF.

The rearrangement uses TRBV27 and TRBJ1-2; no reliable D call. The CDR3 is made up of 13 amino acids. CDR1 is MNHEY, CDR2 SMNVEV, per germline (reference sequence). V shed 0 bases and J shed 6 bases, with 8 bases lying between them. The CDR3: CASSLSRLDGYTF. The CDR3 bases are TGTGCCAGCAGTTTATCGAGACTAGATGGCTACACCTTC.

The rearrangement uses TRBV4-1 and TRBJ1-2; tentative D call: TRBD1 (6 bases). This CDR3 has 15 amino acids. V lost 1 base to trimming and J lost 6 bases, with 15 bases between them. Per germline, CDR1 MGHRA and CDR2 YSYEKL. CDR3 DNA: TGCGCCAGCAGCCAAGTTGCGGCAGGGGAAGATGGCTACACCTTC. Its protein product is CASSQVAAGEDGYTF.

This clone was observed once. This sequence joins TRBV5-1 and TRBJ2-1; a possible D gene is TRBD1 (5 bases). The CDR3 length is 14 residues. Germline V gene lookup returns CDR1 SGHRS and CDR2 YFSETQ. Trimming pared 5 bases from V and 0 bases from J, leaving 9 bases between. The CDR3 DNA reads as TGCGCCAGCAGGGGCAGGGCCTCCTACAATGAGCAGTTCTTC. As protein: CASRGRASYNEQFF.

This chain joins TRBV6-1 and TRBJ1-6; no definite D call. Germline loops: CDR1 MNHNS, CDR2 SASEGT. V lost 2 bases and J lost 0, with 8 bases in between. The CDR3 runs 16 residues. CDR3 sequence reads: CASSELHSSYNSPLHF. CDR3 nucleotide sequence: TGTGCCAGCAGTGAACTTCATAGCTCCTATAATTCACCCCTCCACTTT.

The gene calls are TRBV5-6 and TRBJ2-7; 11 positions match TRBD1. V dropped 4 bases and J dropped 2; count of bases not matched to a gene: 8. The CDR3 totals 16 residues. Looked up from germline, CDR1 is SGHDT and CDR2 is YYEEEE. CDR3 nucleotide sequence: TGTGCCAGCAGCAAGATAGGACAGGGGGCAACCTACGAGCAGTACTTC. Protein sequence: CASSKIGQGATYEQYF. The whole variable domain, filled in from reference TRBV5-6 and TRBJ2-7, reads DAGVTQSPTHLIKTRGQQVTLRCSPKSGHDTVSWYQQALGQGPQFIFQYYEEEERQRGNFPDRFSGHQFPNYSSELNVNALLLGDSALYLCASSKIGQGATYEQYFGPGTRLTVT.

This chain uses TRBV2 with TRBJ1-4; TRBD1 matches 10 bases. CDR1 and CDR2 from the germline V gene are SNHLY and FYNNEI. After removal of 7 bases from V and 4 bases from J, the junction contained 3 bases not matched to a gene. The CDR3 sequence is 14 residues long. As DNA, the CDR3 is TGTGCCAGCAAGGGACAGGGGTTTAATGAAAAACTGTTTTTT. Residues: CASKGQGFNEKLFF.

This chain connects TRBV18 to TRBJ1-5, with unresolved D. CDR1 and CDR2 from the germline V gene are KGHSH and LQKENI. The CDR3 runs to 16 residues. V dropped 6 bases and J dropped 4 bases, with 19 bases sitting between them. This chain's CDR3 is CASSLETRLGNQPQHF. DNA of the CDR3: TGTGCCAGCTCCCTTGAGACAAGGCTGGGTAATCAGCCCCAGCATTTT. Full variable domain (rest looked up from reference TRBV18 and TRBJ1-5): NAGVMQNPRHLVRRRGQEARLRCSPMKGHSHVYWYRQLPEEGLKFMVYLQKENIIDESGMPKERFSAEFPKEGPSILRIQQVVRGDSAAYFCASSLETRLGNQPQHFGDGTRLSIL.

The chain combines TRBV5-4 with TRBJ2-5; 13 positions match TRBD2. This CDR3 has 18 residues. The V segment lost 4 bases and the J segment 5 bases; nucleotides outside the gene matches: 14. Per the germline V gene, CDR1 is SGHNT and CDR2 is YYREEE (reference sequence). Here the CDR3 reads CASSGRLAGGQKHETQYF. Written as DNA, the CDR3 is TGTGCCAGCAGCGGCCGACTAGCGGGGGGCCAAAAGCACGAGACCCAGTACTTC. Together with reference TRBV5-4 and TRBJ2-5, the CDR3 gives the full variable domain: ETGVTQSPTHLIKTRGQQVTLRCSSQSGHNTVSWYQQALGQGPQFIFQYYREEENGRGNFPPRFSGLQFPNYSSELNVNALELDDSALYLCASSGRLAGGQKHETQYFGPGTRLLVL.

The V gene is TRBV6-2 or TRBV6-3, the J gene TRBJ1-5; D is ambiguous. Trimming shortened V by 4 bases and J by 0 bases, and 10 bases separated the two germline ends. This CDR3 has 15 residues. CDR1 and CDR2 (germline): MNHEY, SVGEGT. CDR3: CASSFEASSNQPQHF. CDR3 DNA: TGTGCCAGCAGTTTTGAGGCAAGTAGCAATCAGCCCCAGCATTTT.

The chain is built from TRBV30 and TRBJ2-2; possibly TRBD1 for D (6 bases). V lost 1 base and J 1 base, leaving 16 bases between the germline ends. The V gene's germline CDR1 is GTSNPN and CDR2 SVGIG (reference sequence). This CDR3 is built from 17 residues. The CDR3 here is CAWSAGDTPKNTGELFF. The CDR3 region has the DNA TGTGCCTGGAGTGCAGGGGACACACCAAAGAACACCGGGGAGCTGTTTTTT.

The chain is built from TRBV24-1 and TRBJ2-2, with D possibly matching TRBD2 (6 bases). The CDR3 runs to 14 residues. CDR1 is KGHDR and CDR2 is SFDVKD in the germline V gene. V gave up 5 bases and J gave up 7 bases, with 13 bases separating them. The CDR3 region has the DNA TGTGCCACCAGTGGTTCGGGGGTTTACGGGGAGCTGTTTTTT. This codes for CATSGSGVYGELFF.

The V gene is TRBV5-1, the J gene TRBJ2-1, with 13 positions matching TRBD2. CDR1 is SGHRS and CDR2 is YFSETQ in the germline V gene. The CDR3 contains 20 residues. V lost 4 bases and J lost 4; bases outside the gene matches: 17. The DNA of the CDR3 is TGCGCCAGCAGCCCCGGACTAGCGGGGGCCCTTCCATCCCCTTACAATGAGCAGTTCTTC. This codes for CASSPGLAGALPSPYNEQFF.

This clone appeared once. V gene TRBV24-1 combines with J gene TRBJ1-2, with 8 bases aligning to TRBD1. The CDR3 covers 13 residues. The J segment lost 7 bases and the V segment lost 7 bases, leaving 7 bases of the junction unmatched. Germline V gene sequence: CDR1 KGHDR, CDR2 SFDVKD. The CDR3 reads CATSRQGFAGYTF. The DNA of the CDR3 is TGTGCCACCAGCCGACAGGGGTTTGCTGGCTACACCTTC.

The chain recombines TRBV19 with TRBJ2-7, with D maybe TRBD2 (6 bases). From germline, CDR1 is LNHDA and CDR2 SQIVND (reference sequence). The germline V and J ends were trimmed by 3 bases and 5 bases, with 11 bases remaining between them. There are 13 residues in the CDR3. CDR3 protein: CASSIRSGDEQYF. CDR3 DNA sequence: TGTGCCAGTAGTATCAGGTCGGGGGACGAGCAGTACTTC.

V usage is TRBV3-1 (or the pseudogene TRBV3-2) and J usage is TRBJ1-1, with a weak D call TRBD1 (5 bases). V dropped 2 bases and J dropped 4 bases, with 14 bases sitting between them. The CDR3 contains 15 residues. Germline CDR1 LGHDT, CDR2 YNNKEL (reference sequence). The CDR3 loop reads CASSQSRGAGTEAFF. CDR3 nucleotides: TGTGCCAGCAGCCAATCGCGGGGCGCGGGCACTGAAGCTTTCTTT.

The CDR3 DNA reads TGTGCCAGCAGCTTAGACGGGCGGGGGGGCCTGCGGGATACGCAGTATTTT. Its protein is CASSLDGRGGLRDTQYF. This sequence joins TRBV7-9 and TRBJ2-3, with 9 bases lining up with TRBD2. Germline-derived CDR1 and CDR2 are SEHNR and FQNEAQ (reference sequence). The length of the CDR3 is 17 residues. Germline trimming cut 1 base from V and 6 bases from J; bases unmatched to any gene: 11.

V usage is TRBV5-1 and J usage is TRBJ2-3, with D possibly matching TRBD1 (5 bases). The CDR3 totals 15 residues. Trimming took 0 bases from V and 0 from J, leaving 8 bases between them. Germline V CDR1 and CDR2: SGHRS, YFSETQ. The chain's CDR3 is CASSLAGQSTDTQYF. The DNA of the CDR3 is TGCGCCAGCAGCTTGGCAGGGCAGAGCACAGATACGCAGTATTTT.

The genes are TRBV2 and TRBJ1-4, with D perhaps matching TRBD1 (6 bases). CDR1 is SNHLY, CDR2 FYNNEI, per germline. Trimming took off 4 bases at V and 3 bases at J, with 9 bases between the two ends. The CDR3 consists of 14 residues. In nucleotides, the CDR3 is TGTGCCAGCAGTGGGGCAGGGGCTAATGAAAAACTGTTTTTT. Translating gives CASSGAGANEKLFF.